A selection of T cell receptor beta chains follows, all from one sample in a study of early T cells in non-severe SARS-CoV-2 infection. TCRdb fed the 5' RACE reads into MiXCR, producing one record per CDR3 protein. Of 83,000 or so distinct CDR3 sequences listed, 10% were seen once; the top ten hold 8% to 10%. The starting material was whole blood, obtained at baseline. The source of these receptors is an adult who was a healthcare worker with PCR-confirmed SARS-CoV-2 infection or an uninfected control (not recorded which). Both conserved end residues are part of each CDR3. A D gene is named only where the DNA matches it firmly. Some rows have no size entry. The others give once, few or many, or a class for an expanded clone.

-	TRBJ2-2	-	TRBV20-1	TGCAGTGCTCGAAGTGAGGACAGAAACACCGGGGAGCTGTTTTTT	CSARSEDRNTGELFF
many	TRBJ2-7	TRBD2	TRBV28	TGTGCCAGCAGCCCACCCCGGACTAGAGAATACGAGCAGTACTTC	CASSPPRTREYEQYF
few	TRBJ2-2	-	TRBV6-2/TRBV6-3	TGTGCCAGCAGGAAGATGAACACCGGGGAGCTGTTTTTT	CASRKMNTGELFF
-	TRBJ2-3	TRBD2	TRBV20-1	TGCAGTGCTGTCGGACTAGCGGCTTTCACAGATACGCAGTATTTT	CSAVGLAAFTDTQYF
-	TRBJ2-1	-	TRBV28	TGTGCCAGCAAAACCCTTCTCAACGAGCAGTTCTTC	CASKTLLNEQFF
many	TRBJ2-3	-	TRBV6-6	TGTGCCAGCTGCCGGGACAAAAGCACAGATACGCAGTATTTT	CASCRDKSTDTQYF
-	TRBJ1-1	-	TRBV5-6	TGTGCCAGCAGCCCGGGCCTTATGAACACTGAAGCTTTCTTT	CASSPGLMNTEAFF
few	TRBJ2-5	TRBD2	TRBV7-6	TGTGCCAGCAGCCCCACTAGCGGCCCCCAAGAGACCCAGTACTTC	CASSPTSGPQETQYF
-	TRBJ1-4	-	TRBV5-4	TGTGCCAGCAGCGTGGATAATACTAATGAAAAACTGTTTTTT	CASSVDNTNEKLFF
many	TRBJ2-3	-	TRBV10-3	TGTGCCATCAGTGAGTCGAGTATTGATACGCAGTATTTT	CAISESSIDTQYF
many	TRBJ2-7	TRBD2	TRBV10-2	TGCGCCAGCAGTGAGGCGGGACTAGGGTACGAGCAGTACTTC	CASSEAGLGYEQYF
once	TRBJ2-3	TRBD2	TRBV28	TGTGCCAGCAGTAATTTCCGGGAGGTGTGGGATACGCAGTATTTT	CASSNFREVWDTQYF
few	TRBJ2-1	TRBD1	TRBV20-1	TGCAGTGCAATGACAGGGGGCAATTTAATCAATGAGCAGTTCTTC	CSAMTGGNLINEQFF
many	TRBJ2-5	-	TRBV4-1	TGCGCCAGCAGCCCACAATCCGGGACCCGAGAGACCCAGTACTTC	CASSPQSGTRETQYF
few	TRBJ2-7	-	TRBV28	TGTGCCAGCAGTTCGCACCAGGGCTACTACGAGCAGTACTTC	CASSSHQGYYEQYF
many	TRBJ2-5	-	TRBV20-1	TGCAGTGCTAGACAAAACAAAATCGGGGCCGCAGAGACCCAGTACTTC	CSARQNKIGAAETQYF
few	TRBJ2-5	-	TRBV7-3	TGTGCCAGCAGCTCAACAGGGAAAGAGACCCAGTACTTC	CASSSTGKETQYF
many	TRBJ2-1	TRBD2	TRBV5-1	TGCGCCAGCAGCTTGGTAGGGACTAGCGGGAAAAATGAGCAGTTCTTC	CASSLVGTSGKNEQFF
-	TRBJ2-3	-	TRBV7-2	TGTGCCAGCGCCACAGCTTACACAGATACGCAGTATTTT	CASATAYTDTQYF
-	TRBJ2-6	-	TRBV6-1	TGTGCCAGCAGTTCCGGGGCAGTATCTGGGGCCAACGTCCTGACTTTC	CASSSGAVSGANVLTF
-	TRBJ2-1	-	TRBV20-1	TGCAGTGCGCCCACTCCTAGCCCGGCCTACAATGAGCAGTTCTTC	CSAPTPSPAYNEQFF
few	TRBJ1-1	-	TRBV25-1	TGTGCCAGCAGTGAACTCGGCATGGGCTCGGGCACTGAAGCTTTCTTT	CASSELGMGSGTEAFF
many	TRBJ1-5	-	TRBV27	TGTGCCAGCAGTCAAGGGGGAGGCCCCAATCAGCCCCAGCATTTT	CASSQGGGPNQPQHF
many	TRBJ2-1	TRBD1	TRBV20-1	TGCAGTGCTAGAGACGCCAGACAGGGAAACTCCTACAATGAGCAGTTCTTC	CSARDARQGNSYNEQFF
few	TRBJ2-3	TRBD2	TRBV5-4	TGTGCCAGCAGCCGAGCGGGAGGGGGCACAGATACGCAGTATTTT	CASSRAGGGTDTQYF
few	TRBJ2-1	-	TRBV19	TGTGCCACAGCCGGGGGGCGCGGGTGGAATGAGCAGTTCTTC	CATAGGRGWNEQFF
-	TRBJ2-7	-	TRBV12-3/TRBV12-4	TGTGCCAGCAGTCTCTACTCCTACGAGCAGTACTTC	CASSLYSYEQYF
few	TRBJ1-1	-	TRBV28	TGTGCCAGCAGGTTACAAGGTCGAGCTTTCTTT	CASRLQGRAFF
few	TRBJ1-5	-	TRBV2	TGTGCCAGCAGTGAAACTTCTGATCAGCCCCAGCATTTT	CASSETSDQPQHF
few	TRBJ2-7	-	TRBV12-3/TRBV12-4	TGTGCCAGCAGTTTAGGGGCCGTCTACGAGCAGTACTTC	CASSLGAVYEQYF
few	TRBJ2-5	-	TRBV4-1	TGCGCCAGCAGCCAAGGTCCGAGAGAAGAGACCCAGTACTTC	CASSQGPREETQYF
many	TRBJ1-4	TRBD1	TRBV27	TGTGCCAGCAGTCCCGGGACAGGGGCGAATGAAAAACTGTTTTTT	CASSPGTGANEKLFF
many	TRBJ2-1	-	TRBV19	TGTGCCAGTAGGCAAGACAGGAGCTCCTACAATGAGCAGTTCTTC	CASRQDRSSYNEQFF
-	TRBJ2-7	TRBD2	TRBV20-1	TGCAGTGCTAAAGCGGGGGTACCACCTTACGAGCAGTACTTC	CSAKAGVPPYEQYF
few	TRBJ1-6	-	TRBV30	TGTGCCTGGACGAAGGGGACGAGTAATTCACCCCTCCACTTT	CAWTKGTSNSPLHF
few	TRBJ1-5	TRBD1	TRBV28	TGTGCCTCTTCGGGGACAGTCCTACTTAATCAGCCCCAGCATTTT	CASSGTVLLNQPQHF
many	TRBJ1-6	-	TRBV7-9	TGTGCCAGCAGCTCCGGGCCCGTTTTTTCGAATTCACCCCTCCACTTT	CASSSGPVFSNSPLHF
-	TRBJ1-6	-	TRBV7-9	TGTGCCAGCGCCCGACGAAGTTCACCCCTCCACTTT	CASARRSSPLHF
few	TRBJ2-4	-	TRBV27	TGTGCCATTTCTACACCCCCAGGGGTGGTTGTTCAGTACTTC	CAISTPPGVVVQYF
few	TRBJ2-2	-	TRBV10-1	TGCGCCAGCAGAGGTGAAGCCACCGGGGAGCTGTTTTTT	CASRGEATGELFF
-	TRBJ2-7	-	TRBV12-2	TGTGCAAGTCGCTTAGCGAAGTCTAGCGGGAGGCTTTCCTACGAGCAGTACTTC	CASRLAKSSGRLSYEQYF
many	TRBJ2-5	-	TRBV7-6	TGTGCCAGCGCGATGGGGGAGACCCAGTACTTC	CASAMGETQYF
once	TRBJ2-7	-	TRBV5-1	TGCGCCAGCAGCTTAAGGGCAGAGCTCTACGAGCAGTACTTC	CASSLRAELYEQYF
few	TRBJ2-1	TRBD2	TRBV6-5	TGTGCCAGCAGTAACCCTAGCGGGAGGACGGTCTATGAGCAGTTCTTC	CASSNPSGRTVYEQFF
-	TRBJ2-5	TRBD1	TRBV20-1	TGCAGTGCTAGAGGGGACAGGGGATGGGGAGAGACCCAGTACTTC	CSARGDRGWGETQYF
many	TRBJ2-1	-	TRBV12-3/TRBV12-4	TGTGCCAGCAGTCCCGACTCCTACAATGAGCAGTTCTTC	CASSPDSYNEQFF
-	TRBJ2-3	TRBD2	TRBV7-3	TGTGCCAGCAGCTTAAAACCCCTTACTAGCGGGTTAAGCACAGATACGCAGTATTTT	CASSLKPLTSGLSTDTQYF
many	TRBJ2-1	-	TRBV5-1	TGCGCCAGCAGCTTGGCGGGGGAAATATACAATGAGCAGTTCTTC	CASSLAGEIYNEQFF
-	TRBJ2-7	-	TRBV28	TGTGCCAGCAGTTCCGGGAGCTCCTACGAGCAGTACTTC	CASSSGSSYEQYF
few	TRBJ1-6	TRBD1	TRBV4-2	TGTGCCAGCAGCCAATTGGACAGGAATAATTCACCCCTCCACTTT	CASSQLDRNNSPLHF
-	TRBJ1-5	-	TRBV19	TGTGCCAGTAGTATACAGGGAGATCAGCCCCAGCATTTT	CASSIQGDQPQHF
many	TRBJ2-2	-	TRBV7-3	TGTGCCAGCAGCTTCGACTCGGGGCCCGGGGAGCTGTTTTTT	CASSFDSGPGELFF
many	TRBJ2-5	TRBD2	TRBV9	TGTGCCAGCAGCGCGACTAGCGGACAAGAGACCCAGTACTTC	CASSATSGQETQYF
many	TRBJ2-3	-	TRBV9	TGTGCCAGCAGCGTAGTGGCTACTAGCACAGATACGCAGTATTTT	CASSVVATSTDTQYF
few	TRBJ1-3	-	TRBV18	TGTGCCAGCTCACCACAGGCGGGACCTGGAAACACCATATATTTT	CASSPQAGPGNTIYF
many	TRBJ1-5	-	TRBV2	TGTGCCAGCATGAGGACAGCTAATCAGCCCCAGCATTTT	CASMRTANQPQHF